This paragraph reports one TCR beta chain. This clonotype was recorded at least ten times. Its antigen target is currently unknown. Per-base quality was not reported, and no clone a single base away is much larger than it. The data stem from a study of regulatory T cells in long-lasting Graves disease (dated by TCRdb to the early 2020s). A note on the overall study: In the newly diagnosed Graves' disease group, patients had been taking antithyroid drugs for less than 3 months. Peripheral blood TCR sequencing and RNA sequencing compared persistent Graves' disease patients with newly diagnosed Graves' disease patients. The study was conducted in China and was registered as a clinical trial. TCR sequencing covered approximately 13 persistent and around 20 newly diagnosed Graves' disease patients, 33 samples in total. Overall results and qualifications from the work: Lower TCR Shannon entropy and fewer highly expanded clones were observed in persistent Graves' disease patients than in newly diagnosed patients, which suggested clonal expansion. As a limitation, the authors acknowledged that the small sample size may reduce accuracy. Sequencing and analysis were restricted to the TCR beta chain. Preferential use of TRBV28, TRBJ1-2 and TRBJ2-5 was observed in persistent disease, whereas TRBV20-1 and TRBJ2-1 were favored in newly diagnosed disease. Only peripheral blood was studied, because thyroid tissue, the primary lesion, was inaccessible. Persistent patients shared more public clonotypes among themselves (around 2,500) than newly diagnosed patients did (about 900).

The method behind the library was multiplex PCR. The instrument was an Illumina HiSeq 4000. TCR beta libraries were built with iRepertoire HTBI primers and Arm-PCR amplification of CDR3 regions. Before sequencing, the PCR products underwent gel purification. In the original analysis: Gene usage analysis of CDR3 amino acid clonotypes used the approximately 62 TRBV and 14 to 15 TRBJ segments found across samples. COPE and FqMerger were used to merge the filtered high-quality paired reads into contigs. BLAST was used to align contigs to IMGT TRBV, TRBD and TRBJ reference genes, with CDR3 defined following IMGT. Any clonotype with a frequency above 0.1% was classified as a highly expanded clone. Shannon entropy was used to measure repertoire diversity, and the Gini coefficient was used to measure V-J evenness. A clonotype found in more than one individual was treated as public. TCRdb reworked the public reads: Q25 trimming with fastp, MiXCR clone assembly, productive beta chains retained. Entries that share a CDR3 protein sequence are merged under the most common genes and DNA. The V and J calls were not made by the authors but by TCRdb's processing. The table for this sample lists 550,000 or so distinct CDR3 sequences; about 12% of them were counted only once. The ten largest clones take up over 7% of the sample.

From the germline V gene (reference sequence), CDR1 is MNHEY and CDR2 is SMNVEV. Measured from the cysteine to the phenylalanine, the CDR3 is 15 residues long. This entry keeps only the CDR3 DNA: 45 bases, framed from base 1. The V end loses 5 bases and the J end loses 9 bases, and a stretch of 22 bases separates them. The time point label for this specimen denotes: newly diagnosed GD, antithyroid drugs for less than 3 months. For both TCR sequencing and RNA sequencing, RNA was extracted from PBMCs using TRIzol. The diagnosis of Graves' disease was made according to American Thyroid Association guidelines. The patients came from an endocrinology department in Xi'an, China. Each patient gave approximately 8.8 milliliters of peripheral blood, collected in an EDTA anticoagulant tube. Ficoll Paque Plus density gradient separation was used to isolate PBMCs, and no additional T cell sorting was done. An Agilent 2100 Bioanalyzer and agarose gel were used to check RNA quality, while a NanoDrop 2000 measured RNA concentration.

These data were likewise used in another study, on T cells in Graves' hyperthyroidism and ophthalmopathy. The other study reports the following: Stable Graves' hyperthyroidism was defined as the absence of progression to ophthalmopathy over 18 months of follow-up. Hyperthyroidism patients were aged 18 to 65 years and newly diagnosed, with disease duration of less than 2 months. The study excluded patients with uncontrolled infections, other autoimmune diseases, pregnancy or lactation. Diagnoses were established on the basis of clinical symptoms, serum thyroxine and TRAb, thyroid ultrasound, and orbital computed tomography. A first-round RT-PCR of the TCR CDR3 used the HTBI primer set with the Qiagen OneStep RT-PCR kit. Most expanded thyroid clonotypes (frequency above 0.001) were also found in blood, which suggests that blood repertoires may mirror thyroid immune responses. A model built on a 13 V-J signature distinguished ophthalmopathy from stable hyperthyroidism, reaching 85% to 90% sensitivity and around 81% specificity in cross-validation and 80%/75% in testing. In validation, progression to ophthalmopathy was predicted by the model with 70% to 71% sensitivity and approximately 78% specificity, a median of 6.5 months before onset. A discovery cohort of about a hundred patients, approximately 45 with Graves' ophthalmopathy and 55 to 60 with stable Graves' hyperthyroidism, was used to find distinguishing TCR V-J signatures. Whether ophthalmopathy could be predicted prospectively was tested in an independent validation cohort made up of under 20 hyperthyroidism patients plus 17 patients who later progressed to ophthalmopathy. The 100 or so discovery patients were divided at random into training and test sets in a 7:3 ratio. Thyroid tissue and blood T-cell repertoires from six Graves' hyperthyroidism patients were also compared in the study. Following sampling, methimazole starting at 30 mg daily was given to hyperthyroidism patients, and high-dose intravenous methylprednisolone was given to ophthalmopathy patients. The libraries were constructed in a second round of multiplex PCR and then size-selected and purified. The libraries were sequenced on an Illumina HiSeq2000 using paired-end 100 bp reads. SOAPnuke was used to process the raw data, throwing out any read that contained adapters or uncalled bases, had a mean Phred below 15, or lacked an exact constant-primer or identifier match. COPE v1.2.5 was used to merge the high-quality paired reads, and each unique nucleotide sequence was defined as a clonotype. Clonotypes were aligned to IMGT TRBV, TRBD and TRBJ reference segments using MiTCR v1.1. The analysis included only V-J combinations with a frequency above 0.0001, which together covered about 99% of the repertoires. The TCS score was defined as F50 (clonal expansion) divided by E x V (chaos), with BLOSUM62-based TCRdist calculated between CDR3 peptides within each V-J. Welch's t-statistics and random forest reduced fewer than 600 V-J features to around 14, which were used in a naive Bayes classifier (R e1071). Sample size was not statistically predetermined, and blinding of investigators to group allocation was not performed. The paper describes TCR Vbeta CDR3 sequencing of roughly 130 peripheral blood samples, made up of 43 ophthalmopathy patients, around 73 hyperthyroidism patients and 17 progressor patients.

The TCR was taken from a young woman with Graves disease. Donor details come from another sample of the same person, matched by shared clones. The chain is made from TRBV27 and TRBJ1-1; TRBD1 could be the D gene, as 5 bases match. The sequencing used peripheral blood mononuclear cells (PBMCs), collected at new diagnosis, from a patient treated with antithyroid drugs. The DNA sequence reads TGTGCCAGCAGTACTCAACGGGGGTCTTTTAGTAAAGCTTTCTTT. This encodes CASSTQRGSFSKAFF.